This T cell receptor beta chain comes out of a study of monozygotic twins with inflammatory bowel disease. TCRdb re-called the 5' RACE reads and shows each CDR3 protein once, DNA omitted. This table lists roughly 200,000 distinct CDR3 sequences. Germline V CDR1 and CDR2: LNHDA, SQIVND (reference sequence). CDR3 length: 15 amino acids. J is TRBJ2-1 and V is TRBV19; TCRdb's assignment of TRBD1 cannot be checked, as there is no DNA. The sequencing sample was made of blood. This receptor was identified in a human donor with ulcerative colitis or Crohn's disease, or a healthy co-twin of an affected twin (not recorded which). CDR3: CASARWDRGTNEQFF.